The 13 T cell receptor beta chains below come from one sample, sequenced in a study of blood T cells in healthy people across ages (dated by TCRdb to the mid-2010s). The library was made by 5' RACE. TCRdb lists the instrument as Illumina HiSeq 2500. The second PCR ran for about 6 to 12 cycles and used a J-beta primer mix along with a sample-barcoded 5' primer. TCRdb reanalyzed the raw reads on its own, using fastp at Q25 for trimming and MiXCR for clone calling, and kept in-frame beta chains. CDR3 protein duplicates are merged, each entry listing the most common genes and DNA. The sample table shows about 970,000 distinct CDR3 sequences, and about 53% are seen once. About 20% of the sample is held by the ten biggest clonotypes. Sequenced material: blood. The source is a woman aged 60-75 years in good health.

The V and J genes are TRBV6-2 or TRBV6-3 and TRBJ2-4; no firm D call. The CDR3 is 15 amino acids. Trimming removed 2 bases from V and 6 bases from J, with 14 bases in between. CDR1 is MNHEY, CDR2 SVGEGT, per germline. The CDR3 bases are TGTGCCAGCAGTTACCAGGTTCCTCCTTTAAACATTCAGTACTTC. This gives the protein CASSYQVPPLNIQYF.

The chain links TRBV27 to TRBJ2-1, with D unclear. This CDR3 is 14 amino acids long. Looked up from germline, CDR1 is MNHEY and CDR2 is SMNVEV (reference sequence). Trimming left V 6 bases short and J 4 bases short, with 13 bases between. The CDR3, as DNA: TGTGCCAGCAGGGAGCTACCTAAATACAATGAGCAGTTCTTC. Translating it yields CASRELPKYNEQFF.

The chain couples TRBV24-1 to TRBJ1-6; the match to TRBD1 covers 7 bases. CDR1 and CDR2 from the germline V gene are KGHDR and SFDVKD. CDR3 length: 18 amino acids. The trim removed 4 bases at V and 0 bases at J, leaving 8 bases unmatched. The CDR3 sequence is CATSDPDRLSSYNSPLHF. In DNA form, the CDR3 reads TGTGCCACCAGTGACCCGGACAGGTTGAGCTCCTATAATTCACCCCTCCACTTT.

This clonotype showed up just a few times. The chain uses TRBV27 and TRBJ2-7, with a tentative D call TRBD2 (7 bases). This CDR3 has 11 residues. The germline V gene has CDR1 MNHEY and CDR2 SMNVEV (reference sequence). Trimming removed 10 bases at V and 7 bases at J, with 14 bases between. This CDR3 is CATRRGGEQYF. The DNA for the CDR3 is TGTGCCACCCGTAGGGGGGGAGAGCAGTACTTC.

J is TRBJ1-1 and V is TRBV12-3 or TRBV12-4; D perhaps matches TRBD1 (6 bases). The CDR3 has 14 residues. Trimming took off 6 bases at V and 5 bases at J, with 16 bases between the two ends. The CDR3 DNA sequence: TGTGCCAGCAGGGCCACAGGGCCACGGACTGAAGCTTTCTTT. This codes for CASRATGPRTEAFF.

This rearrangement joins TRBV21-1 to TRBJ1-2; TRBD1 is taken as the D call from the table, unchecked against the DNA. TRBV21-1 is a pseudogene locus. This CDR3 contains 14 residues. The CDR3 DNA reads TGTGCCAGCAGCAAATTCAGGGTTCGGGCTGGCTACACCTTC. It encodes CASSKFRVRAGYTF.

The rearrangement links TRBV7-2 to TRBJ2-5; no clear D. CDR1 is SGHTA, CDR2 FQGNSA, per germline. The CDR3 has 13 amino acids. Trimming took off 2 bases at V and 8 bases at J, with 12 bases between the two ends. The CDR3 DNA reads as TGTGCCAGCAGCTTAAGCAGGCCGGCAACCCAGTACTTC. This gives the protein CASSLSRPATQYF.

The rearrangement joins TRBV5-1 to TRBJ2-1; D possibly matches TRBD1 or TRBD2 (5 bases each). Germline values: CDR1 SGHRS, CDR2 YFSETQ. With 7 bases removed from V and 1 base from J, the gap between germline ends came to 15 bases. The CDR3 consists of 15 residues. As DNA, the CDR3 is TGCGCCAGCGCGCCGGGGCCCGGATCCTACAATGAGCAGTTCTTC. Its protein product is CASAPGPGSYNEQFF.

With respect to this clonotype: One junction end does not reproduce the germline sequence, and a read error may be involved. The V gene is TRBV2, the J gene TRBJ2-6; a possible D gene is TRBD1 (6 bases). CDR1 SNHLY and CDR2 FYNNEI come from the germline V gene. This CDR3 comprises 16 residues. CDR3 region: CTSARRRTAGANVLTF. CDR3 nucleotide sequence: TGTACCAGCGCTCGAAGAAGGACAGCCGGGGCCAACGTCCTGACTTTC.

The rearrangement links TRBV4-1 to TRBJ2-7; D unclear. The CDR3 has 16 residues. Germline CDR1 reads MGHRA; CDR2 reads YSYEKL. The V end was cut by 4 bases, the J end by 3 bases, with 19 bases between. For the CDR3, the DNA is TGCGCCAGCAGCCTGCCCGCTATAGGAGTCGGCTACGAGCAGTACTTC. Protein: CASSLPAIGVGYEQYF.

This clonotype occurred a few times. The rearrangement links TRBV9 to TRBJ1-2, with 12 positions matching TRBD1. Trimming removed 4 bases from V and 4 bases from J; junction bases left unmatched: 5. The V gene's germline CDR1 is SGDLS and CDR2 YYNGEE. This CDR3 is built from 15 residues. CDR3 residues: CASSPGTGGFYGYTF. CDR3 DNA: TGTGCCAGCAGCCCTGGGACAGGGGGCTTCTATGGCTACACCTTC.

The J gene is TRBJ2-3, the V gene TRBV29-1; 7 positions agree with TRBD1. The CDR3 length is 14 residues. Germline V gene data show CDR1 as SQVTM and CDR2 as ANQGSEA. Trimming at V came to 8 bases and at J to 2 bases, leaving 10 bases not matched to a gene. This CDR3 is CSYRGQLITDTQYF. The CDR3 DNA reads as TGCAGCTACCGGGGACAGCTTATCACAGATACGCAGTATTTT.

V and J are TRBV4-1 and TRBJ2-3; the D call may be TRBD1 or TRBD2 (5 bases each). The germline V and J ends were trimmed by 2 bases and 3 bases, with 12 bases remaining between them. The germline V gene has CDR1 MGHRA and CDR2 YSYEKL. The CDR3 is 15 residues long. In nucleotides, the CDR3 is TGCGCCAGCAGCCAAAGAGCCAGGGAGACAGATACGCAGTATTTT. Translating gives CASSQRARETDTQYF.